This T cell receptor beta chain was recovered during a study of blood T cells in healthy people across ages. Whole-study results and caveats: Across the age range, TCR beta diversity per million T cells fell in a roughly linear way. Aged donors had fewer naive CD4+ cells and lower diversity than long-lived donors.

Isolation yielded PBMCs, at least 6 million per sample, in every case. Then a second PCR, running about 6 to 11 cycles, was carried out with a sample-barcoded 5' primer and a J-beta primer mix. Samples each returned at least 3 million CDR3-containing paired-end reads. MiXCR, run by TCRdb on the 5' RACE reads, gives a single entry per CDR3 protein. Seen here are about 780,000 distinct CDR3 sequences, 46% observed once, and the top ten hold about a sixth. Germline V CDR1 and CDR2: DFQATT, SNEGSKA (reference sequence). V trimming: 4 bases; J trimming: 10 bases; junction bases outside the gene matches: 7. The CDR3 has 13 residues. This clonotype has a handful of counts. What it binds is unknown.

V usage is TRBV20-1 and J usage is TRBJ2-1, with 10 bases fitting TRBD2. This receptor was obtained from a man at least 80 years old in good health. Sequenced sample: blood. The CDR3 region has the DNA TGCAGTGCTAACAAGCGGGAGGGCCGGGAGCAGTTCTTC. Translated, it gives CSANKREGREQFF.